Following are 6 T cell receptor beta chains from one sample sequenced in a study of blood T cell repertoires in COVID-19. Using immunoSEQ multiplex PCR, the repertoire was profiled, and TCRdb retains in-frame clones only, with some absent. There are approximately 150,000 clones in the sample; around 87% occur only once, and 6% to 7% lies in the top ten. Material: peripheral blood. These receptor sequences come from a man aged 80 or over with acute or convalescent COVID-19.

This clone appeared a few times. CDR3: CASSLRTRLSSYEQYF. In DNA, the CDR3 is TGTGCCAGCAGCCTTCGGACTCGCCTGAGCTCCTACGAGCAGTACTTC. This chain connects TRBV7-8 to TRBJ2-7; TRBD2 is a possible D gene (5 bases). The CDR3 length is 16 residues. Germline CDR1 SGHVS, CDR2 FQNEAQ. V lost 5 bases to trimming and J lost 0 bases, with 17 bases between them.

The chain uses TRBV9 and TRBJ1-4; D remains unclear. The CDR3 is made up of 15 amino acids. The germline V gene encodes CDR1 SGDLS and CDR2 YYNGEE. Trimming removed 4 bases at V and 0 bases at J, with 10 bases between. The CDR3 region is CASSPKPATNEKLFF. CDR3 in DNA: TGTGCCAGCAGCCCGAAACCGGCAACTAATGAAAAACTGTTTTTT.

The chain joins TRBV14 to TRBJ1-4, with 8 bases aligning to TRBD1. The CDR3 is 16 amino acids. With V trimmed by 4 bases and J by 4 bases, 8 bases remained unmatched. Germline V gene sequence: CDR1 SGHDN, CDR2 FVKESK. The CDR3 reads CASSPRQGIINEKLFF. In DNA form, the CDR3 reads TGTGCCAGCAGCCCGAGACAGGGGATCATTAATGAAAAACTGTTTTTT.

The rearrangement links TRBV5-1 to TRBJ1-2; TRBD1 aligns across 8 bases. The CDR3 covers 15 residues. CDR1 is SGHRS, CDR2 YFSETQ, per germline. V lost 0 bases, J lost 13 bases, and 14 bases stayed unmatched. This chain's CDR3 is CASSLANRDRPGGTF. CDR3 DNA sequence: TGCGCCAGCAGCTTGGCAAACCGGGACAGGCCCGGGGGCACCTTC.

The gene calls are TRBV19 and TRBJ2-1; 11 positions agree with TRBD2. Germline V gene sequence: CDR1 LNHDA, CDR2 SQIVND (reference sequence). With 4 bases clipped from V and 0 bases from J, the junction kept 2 bases outside the gene matches. The CDR3 spans 16 residues. The CDR3 DNA reads TGTGCCAGTAGTACCCTAGCGGGGGGCTCCTACAATGAGCAGTTCTTC. Translating it yields CASSTLAGGSYNEQFF.

The gene calls are TRBV19 and TRBJ1-5; 10 nucleotides line up with TRBD1. Losses at the gene ends were 4 bases for V and 6 bases for J; bases not matched to a gene: 9. Germline V gene data show CDR1 as LNHDA and CDR2 as SQIVND (reference sequence). The CDR3 contains 16 residues. The CDR3 protein is CASSKPDRGLVQPQHF. The CDR3 DNA reads TGTGCCAGTAGTAAACCCGACAGGGGGCTGGTTCAGCCCCAGCATTTT.